The 4 T cell receptor beta chains below were found in one sample sequenced in a study of breast tumors, draining lymph nodes, adjacent tissues. TCRdb processed the multiplex PCR reads anew with MiXCR; each CDR3 protein has one entry. The sample shows about 15,000 distinct CDR3 sequences, about three fifths of them seen only once. Sequencing was carried out using tumor-adjacent breast tissue. The source of these receptors is a female donor with breast cancer. Some clones in this sample may be carry-over from other donors' samples.

The chain recombines TRBV12-3 or TRBV12-4 with TRBJ2-5; D may be TRBD2 (5 bases). The CDR3 spans 16 residues. V was pared by 2 bases and J by 3 bases, with 16 bases between. The CDR3 protein is CASSLRGSVTKETQYF. CDR3 nucleotides: TGTGCCAGCAGTTTACGGGGTAGCGTAACCAAAGAGACCCAGTACTTC.

This clonotype was picked up many times. The chain recombines TRBV2 with TRBJ1-1, with TRBD1 matching over 11 bases. Germline CDR1 reads SNHLY; CDR2 reads FYNNEI. The CDR3 contains 14 residues. V shed 4 bases and J 11 bases; nucleotides not matched to a gene: 9. The CDR3 DNA reads as TGTGCCAGCAGTGCCTCCGGGACAGGGGGTTATGCTTTCTTT. Its translation: CASSASGTGGYAFF.

This clonotype was recorded many times. Germline is not matched at one junction end, which may reflect a read error. DNA of the CDR3: TGTGCCAGCAGCGCCTCTTTTGCGAGCTTCGATGAGCGGTTCTTC. Translating gives CASSASFASFDERFF. V is TRBV9 and J is TRBJ2-1; no firm D call. The germline V gene encodes CDR1 SGDLS and CDR2 YYNGEE. CDR3 length: 15 residues.

In regard to this clonotype: Given the absence of the conserved phenylalanine or tryptophan at the CDR3 end, a read error is likely. It is unclear where the CDR3 begins or ends on the DNA, so no DNA is shown, and the CDR3 is as TCRdb lists it. This chain links TRBV9 with TRBJ1-2. A total of 13 residues make up the CDR3, ends included. The germline gives CDR1 SGDLS, CDR2 YYNGEE. CDR3 protein: CASSGENGDGYAS.